The present TCR beta chain was sequenced within a study of blood T cell repertoires in COVID-19. Study details: COVID-19 samples collected from the United States, Italy and Spain covered acute and convalescent phases. From T cells, B-cell-depleted T cells, or PBMCs came the material, which was cDNA or gDNA.

The ends were cut back, 4 bases at V and 4 bases at J, with 10 bases in the middle. CDR3 length: 13 amino acids. Original methodology: The authors estimated nucleated cell counts from reference gene primer amplification. Data came from immunoSEQ multiplex PCR; TCRdb stores just in-frame clones and leaves some out. The D gene and trimming were derived from the DNA, and the V and J assignments and clone size from that table. This sample has around 140,000 clones; 80% to 90% occur once, and the top ten carry 1.7%. The gene calls are TRBV12-3 or TRBV12-4 and TRBJ1-2; the D is unclear. This TCR derives from a woman in her forties or fifties with acute or convalescent COVID-19. Material: peripheral blood. CDR3 coding DNA: TGTGCCAGCAGTTGGGCCGACATCTATGGCTACACCTTC. Encoded protein: CASSWADIYGYTF.